Following are 13 T cell receptor beta chains from one sample sequenced in a study of CD8 T cells in ankylosing spondylitis. General study results and limits: Characteristic of ankylosing spondylitis blood, it appeared, was a TCR beta motif comprising about eight highly homologous variants.

TCRdb recomputed calls from the 5' RACE reads with MiXCR, one row per CDR3 protein. The table shows over 400,000 distinct CDR3 sequences, with 25% to 30% occurring only once. The antigens for these receptors are not known. Input material: blood, either unsorted or a sorted T cell fraction (not recorded which). Source of these receptors: a male donor with ankylosing spondylitis.

DNA of the CDR3: TGTGCCATCAGTGAGCTCCCAGGGGGCGGCTATGGCTACACCTTC. This translates into CAISELPGGGYGYTF. This sequence joins TRBV10-3 and TRBJ1-2; 8 bases map to TRBD1. V shed 2 bases and J 4 bases; nucleotides not matched to a gene: 6. This CDR3 region has 15 residues. Germline V gene lookup returns CDR1 ENHRY and CDR2 SYGVKD.

V gene TRBV5-1 combines with J gene TRBJ2-3; TRBD2 might be the D (6 bases). The V and J ends lost 3 bases and 5 bases respectively, with 7 bases between them. The CDR3 extends over 12 amino acids. CDR1 and CDR2 from the germline V gene are SGHRS and YFSETQ. CDR3 DNA: TGCGCCAGCAGCTGGGGGGAAGATACGCAGTATTTT. As protein: CASSWGEDTQYF.

This clonotype has just a few counts. CDR3 region: CSAREGQGTGELFF. The CDR3, as DNA: TGCAGTGCTAGAGAAGGACAGGGGACCGGGGAGCTGTTTTTT. The chain joins TRBV20-1 to TRBJ2-2; 9 bases fit TRBD1. This CDR3 has 14 amino acids. Germline trimming cut 0 bases from V and 5 bases from J; bases unmatched to any gene: 1. The V gene's germline CDR1 is DFQATT and CDR2 SNEGSKA (reference sequence).

This clonotype has more than one count but fewer than ten. The V gene is TRBV6-1, the J gene TRBJ1-1; D unresolved. Germline lookup yields CDR1 MNHNS and CDR2 SASEGT. The CDR3 length is 14 residues. Deletions cut 7 bases from V and 3 bases from J, with 15 bases between. In DNA, the CDR3 is TGTGCCAGCATAACAGTAAAGACGTACACTGAAGCTTTCTTT. Translating it yields CASITVKTYTEAFF.

The chain combines TRBV20-1 with TRBJ2-5; TRBD2 agrees at 7 bases. The V and J ends lost 0 bases and 4 bases, in that order; junction bases with no gene match: 14. In germline, CDR1 is DFQATT, CDR2 SNEGSKA (reference sequence). CDR3 length: 17 amino acids. The CDR3 is CSARDPWVRESIETQYF. CDR3 DNA sequence: TGCAGTGCTAGAGATCCCTGGGTGCGGGAGAGTATAGAGACCCAGTACTTC.

The chain employs TRBV7-2 and TRBJ2-3, with D unresolved. The V gene's germline CDR1 is SGHTA and CDR2 FQGNSA. Trimming pared 5 bases from V and 4 bases from J, leaving 7 bases between. The CDR3 sequence is 12 residues long. CDR3: CASSPYADTQYF. The CDR3 coding sequence is TGTGCCAGCAGCCCCTACGCAGATACGCAGTATTTT.

This clonotype was counted many times. CDR3 amino acids: CASSTLGGRKNIQYF. The CDR3 nucleotides read TGTGCCAGCAGCACCTTGGGGGGGCGGAAAAACATTCAGTACTTC. The chain is built from TRBV7-2 and TRBJ2-4, with D maybe TRBD2 (7 bases). CDR3 length: 15 amino acids. V lost 5 bases and J lost 4, with 15 bases in between. Per germline, CDR1 SGHTA and CDR2 FQGNSA.

This clonotype was counted between two and nine times. The V call is TRBV3-1, the J call TRBJ1-4; 7 bases fit TRBD1. V lost 4 bases to trimming and J lost 7 bases; unmatched junction nucleotides: 12. The CDR3 consists of 16 residues. Germline CDR1 is LGHDT and CDR2 is YNNKEL (reference sequence). The CDR3 DNA follows: TGTGCCAGCAGCCCTTCCCTGACAGGGATGGGTGAAAAACTGTTTTTT. As protein: CASSPSLTGMGEKLFF.

The chain employs TRBV27 and TRBJ1-5; TRBD1 agrees at 9 bases. The CDR3 loop spans 15 amino acids. Trimming cost V 5 bases and J 7 bases; bases outside gene matches: 9. CDR1 MNHEY and CDR2 SMNVEV come from the germline V gene (reference sequence). The DNA for the CDR3 is TGTGCCAGCAGTCTTACAGGGGGCGCGCGCCAGCCCCAGCATTTT. It encodes CASSLTGGARQPQHF.

On this clonotype: The junction does not match germline at one end; this may be a read error. The chain is built from TRBV20-1 and TRBJ2-2; 9 bases are shared with TRBD2. CDR3 length equals 16 residues. Germline loops: CDR1 DFQATT, CDR2 SNEGSKA (reference sequence). The CDR3 protein is CRAKSSGRPNTGELFF. The CDR3 region has the DNA TGTAGAGCTAAAAGTAGCGGGAGACCGAACACCGGGGAGCTGTTTTTT.

The chain couples TRBV20-1 to TRBJ1-6, with D possibly matching TRBD1 (5 bases). The germline V gene encodes CDR1 DFQATT and CDR2 SNEGSKA (reference sequence). This CDR3 has 18 residues. V shed 1 base and J shed 7 bases, with 23 bases lying between them. For the CDR3, the DNA is TGCAGTGCTAGAGTTACTGGGTGGGGGACGGGTTCAAATTCACCCCTCCACTTT. Translating it yields CSARVTGWGTGSNSPLHF.

This clonotype was observed a handful of times. The CDR3 sequence is CASSPQRGLNYGYTF. In DNA form, the CDR3 reads TGTGCCAGCAGCCCACAACGGGGACTGAACTATGGCTACACCTTC. The chain uses TRBV9 and TRBJ1-2; a possible D gene is TRBD1 (5 bases). Looked up from germline, CDR1 is SGDLS and CDR2 is YYNGEE. With 4 bases removed from V and 2 bases from J, the gap between germline ends came to 15 bases. The CDR3 runs to 15 residues.

The chain is built from TRBV5-1 and TRBJ2-1; 10 nucleotides line up with TRBD2. J lost 7 bases, V lost 1 base, and 14 bases had no gene match. From germline, CDR1 is SGHRS and CDR2 YFSETQ. This CDR3 has 18 residues. CDR3 region: CASSLSLAGDWASNEQFF. The CDR3 bases are TGCGCCAGCAGCTTGAGCCTAGCGGGAGATTGGGCGAGTAATGAGCAGTTCTTC.